These 9 T cell receptor beta chains were all obtained from the same sample, sequenced in a study of cytomegalovirus exposure and HLA in healthy donors. The study ran its PCR with 60 Vbeta and 13 Jbeta primers. TCRdb keeps only in-frame clones here, not all; method: immunoSEQ multiplex PCR. The sample shows 85,000 to 120,000 clones, more than 75% of them seen only once. The sample taken for sequencing was PBMCs. Source of these receptors: a woman between 45 and 65 years old in good health and CMV-seropositive.

The J gene is TRBJ1-4, the V gene TRBV28; 11 bases are a match to TRBD1. V dropped 3 bases and J dropped 0; count of bases not matched to a gene: 6. This CDR3 comprises 18 residues. Germline V gives CDR1 MDHEN, CDR2 SYDVKM. The CDR3 bases are TGTGCCAGCAGTTTCCCGGGACAGGGGGTTGCAACTAATGAAAAACTGTTTTTT. Its protein product is CASSFPGQGVATNEKLFF.

This clone has just one count. In nucleotides, the CDR3 is TGCGCCAGCAGCCTGACCCCGGGACTAGCGGTGAGAAACACCGGGGAGCTGTTTTTT. Translated, it gives CASSLTPGLAVRNTGELFF. The chain combines TRBV5-1 with TRBJ2-2; 11 bases match TRBD2. The CDR3 extends over 19 amino acids. Germline CDR1 reads SGHRS; CDR2 reads YFSETQ. Trimming cost V 4 bases and J 2 bases; bases outside gene matches: 13.

CDR3 sequence: CASSRGTGTSEQYF. The CDR3 coding sequence is TGCGCCAGCAGCCGAGGGACAGGGACTTCCGAGCAGTACTTC. The V and J genes are TRBV4-3 and TRBJ2-7; 9 bases line up with TRBD1. V lost 4 bases to trimming and J lost 6 bases; unmatched junction nucleotides: 7. The CDR3 has 14 amino acids. Germline V gene sequence: CDR1 LGHNA, CDR2 YSLEER.

In this sample, this clone turned up once. The chain joins TRBV25-1 to TRBJ1-2; D perhaps matches TRBD1 (5 bases). Trimming removed 6 bases from V and 1 base from J, with 9 bases in between. Germline CDR1 is MGHDK and CDR2 is SYGVNS. The CDR3 extends over 13 amino acids. The CDR3: CASRDDSNYGYTF. The CDR3 nucleotides are TGTGCCAGCAGAGATGACAGTAACTATGGCTACACCTTC.

This clone was recorded once. This sequence joins TRBV28 and TRBJ1-4, with no clear D. The CDR3 has 16 amino acids. Germline CDR1 reads MDHEN; CDR2 reads SYDVKM. The V end was cut by 4 bases, the J end by 5 bases, with 17 bases between. The DNA of the CDR3 is TGTGCCAGCAGTTCGCTTGGCGGAGCCACGAATGAAAAACTGTTTTTT. It specifies CASSSLGGATNEKLFF.

This clone was picked up one time. The chain carries TRBV5-1 and TRBJ2-2; 8 bases are a match to TRBD1. The CDR3 covers 17 residues. Trimming removed 3 bases from V and 2 bases from J; junction bases left unmatched: 9. Germline lookup yields CDR1 SGHRS and CDR2 YFSETQ. CDR3 DNA sequence: TGCGCCAGCAGCTCGCAACCGGGACAGGTTAACACCGGGGAGCTGTTTTTT. This gives the protein CASSSQPGQVNTGELFF.

This clone has just one count. This rearrangement joins TRBV7-2 to TRBJ1-1; TRBD1 might be the D (6 bases). The V gene lost 5 bases and the J gene lost 0 bases, with 13 bases spanning the gap. The CDR3 extends over 15 amino acids. Germline CDR1 is SGHTA and CDR2 is FQGNSA. The chain's CDR3 is CASSPRQELNTEAFF. CDR3 coding DNA: TGTGCCAGCAGCCCAAGACAGGAATTGAACACTGAAGCTTTCTTT.

The chain employs TRBV7-2 and TRBJ1-1; 7 bases are shared with TRBD1. Germline V lookup: CDR1 SGHTA, CDR2 FQGNSA. CDR3 length: 14 residues. V lost 5 bases to trimming and J lost 2 bases; unmatched junction nucleotides: 5. The CDR3 here is CASSRDRLNTEAFF. CDR3 DNA: TGTGCCAGCAGCCGGGACAGACTTAACACTGAAGCTTTCTTT.

This clone was seen only a few times. The chain has TRBV5-1 and TRBJ1-1; tentatively, D is TRBD1 (6 bases). The ends were cut back, 2 bases at V and 4 bases at J, with 12 bases in the middle. The CDR3 runs to 14 residues. Per germline, CDR1 SGHRS and CDR2 YFSETQ. CDR3 DNA sequence: TGCGCCAGCAGCTTCTCAGGGGAGGGCACTGAAGCTTTCTTT. It translates to CASSFSGEGTEAFF.